The 29 T cell receptor beta chains in this list originate from one sample, sequenced in a study of blood T cell repertoires in COVID-19. The assay was immunoSEQ multiplex PCR, and TCRdb's table has in-frame clones only and misses some. The sample comprises tens of thousands of clones, less than 90% of which are singletons, and about 9% rests with the top ten. The sequenced sample consisted of peripheral blood. Every receptor here comes from a human donor in a cohort sampled during active COVID-19.

V and J are TRBV27 and TRBJ2-3; weak D call: TRBD2 (5 bases). CDR1 is MNHEY and CDR2 is SMNVEV in the germline V gene (reference sequence). This CDR3 comprises 17 residues. V dropped 4 bases and J dropped 0 bases, with 17 bases sitting between them. CDR3 protein: CASSSLRSRGSTDTQYF. The CDR3 DNA is TGTGCCAGCAGTTCCCTCCGGTCTCGGGGAAGCACAGATACGCAGTATTTT.

The V call is TRBV28, the J call TRBJ2-7; 8 bases agree with TRBD1. CDR1 MDHEN and CDR2 SYDVKM come from the germline V gene. This CDR3 comprises 16 residues. V shed 3 bases, J shed 0 bases, and the junction held 7 bases outside the gene matches. The CDR3 protein is CASSFLTGALSYEQYF. The CDR3 coding sequence is TGTGCCAGCAGTTTCTTGACAGGGGCCCTCTCCTACGAGCAGTACTTC.

V is TRBV3-1 (or the pseudogene TRBV3-2) and J is TRBJ1-1; D is perhaps TRBD1 (5 bases). CDR1 and CDR2 (germline): LGHDT, YNNKEL (reference sequence). The length of the CDR3 is 15 residues. The V gene lost 4 bases and the J gene lost 0 bases, with 12 bases spanning the gap. The CDR3 DNA is TGTGCCAGCAGCCCAATGACAGCCATGAACACTGAAGCTTTCTTT. Translated, it gives CASSPMTAMNTEAFF.

CDR3 sequence reads: CASSLGFSGYTEAFF. The CDR3 DNA is TGCGCCAGCAGCTTGGGGTTCTCGGGGTACACTGAAGCTTTCTTT. J is TRBJ1-1 and V is TRBV5-1; D not resolved. With 0 bases removed from V and 3 bases from J, the gap between germline ends came to 12 bases. The CDR3 loop spans 15 amino acids. Germline CDR1 and CDR2: SGHRS and YFSETQ.

This chain joins TRBV5-1 and TRBJ2-6; D not certain. The CDR3 sequence is 15 residues long. V lost 4 bases and J lost 0, with 8 bases in between. Germline CDR1 reads SGHRS; CDR2 reads YFSETQ. The CDR3 nucleotides read TGCGCCAGCAGCCCTCCTGTCTCTGGGGCCAACGTCCTGACTTTC. Translation: CASSPPVSGANVLTF.

J is TRBJ2-1 and V is TRBV27, with 8 bases identical to TRBD2. Germline values: CDR1 MNHEY, CDR2 SMNVEV (reference sequence). V shed 2 bases and J 8 bases; nucleotides not matched to a gene: 20. This CDR3 has 19 amino acids. The DNA of the CDR3 is TGTGCCAGCAGTTTAACCCCACCGTGGGGCGGGAGGCCAGCCGATGAGCAGTTCTTC. It specifies CASSLTPPWGGRPADEQFF.

The rearrangement links TRBV27 to TRBJ1-5, with 10 nucleotides matching TRBD1. Unmatched junction bases numbered 7, after V lost 3 bases and J lost 2 bases. Germline V lookup: CDR1 MNHEY, CDR2 SMNVEV (reference sequence). This CDR3 comprises 17 residues. CDR3 residues: CASSLGQGMGGNQPQHF. The CDR3 DNA sequence: TGTGCCAGCAGTTTGGGACAGGGGATGGGCGGCAATCAGCCCCAGCATTTT.

The V gene is TRBV4-2, the J gene TRBJ1-2; TRBD1 aligns across 7 bases. Germline V gene lookup returns CDR1 LGHNA and CDR2 YNFKEQ. The CDR3 consists of 14 residues. Trimming at V came to 2 bases and at J to 8 bases, leaving 8 bases not matched to a gene. The CDR3 sequence is CASSQIGTVRGYTF. Here the CDR3 DNA reads TGTGCCAGCAGCCAAATAGGGACAGTTCGAGGCTACACCTTC.

About this clone: Relative to the germline gene, one junction end is altered; a read error may explain this. This CDR3 is also generated by other DNA sequences in the sample. This chain uses TRBV6-5 with TRBJ2-3, with D perhaps TRBD1 (5 bases). Germline-derived CDR1 and CDR2 are MNHEY and SVGAGI. CDR3 length: 14 amino acids. CDR3: CASSSGLTTDTQYF. The CDR3 nucleotides read TGTGCCAGTAGTTCAGGGCTGACCACAGATACGCAGTATTTT.

This sequence joins TRBV7-3 and TRBJ2-5; D possibly corresponds to TRBD2 (5 bases). There are 14 residues in the CDR3. The germline V gene has CDR1 SGHTA and CDR2 FQGTGA. V was shortened by 1 base and J by 5 bases, with 11 bases between the two germline ends. The CDR3 sequence is CASSLNGERETQYF. The DNA of the CDR3 is TGTGCCAGCAGCTTAAATGGGGAGCGGGAGACCCAGTACTTC.

The V call is TRBV15, the J call TRBJ2-1; 9 positions agree with TRBD2. The CDR3 loop spans 17 amino acids. J lost 7 bases, V lost 3 bases, and 13 bases had no gene match. Germline CDR1 reads LNHNV; CDR2 reads YYDKDF (reference sequence). The CDR3 here is CATSSGLAGSSFNEQFF. The CDR3 DNA follows: TGTGCCACCAGCAGTGGGCTAGCGGGGAGCAGCTTTAATGAGCAGTTCTTC.

The V and J genes are TRBV19 and TRBJ2-2; a weak D match, TRBD2 (7 bases). The V gene lost 4 bases and the J gene lost 1 base, with 13 bases spanning the gap. Germline values: CDR1 LNHDA, CDR2 SQIVND (reference sequence). This CDR3 comprises 16 residues. Written as DNA, the CDR3 is TGTGCCAGTAGTAGTCCGGGGGGCTTGAACACCGGGGAGCTGTTTTTT. It specifies CASSSPGGLNTGELFF.

The J gene is TRBJ2-3, the V gene TRBV3-1 (or the pseudogene TRBV3-2); 7 positions agree with TRBD2. The CDR3 sequence is 17 residues long. V lost 7 bases to trimming and J lost 6 bases; unmatched junction nucleotides: 19. The germline gives CDR1 LGHDT, CDR2 YNNKEL (reference sequence). CDR3 sequence (DNA): TGTGCCAGCACCCCAAAGTGGCGGGACTACTCAGGGGATACGCAGTATTTT. Translated, it gives CASTPKWRDYSGDTQYF.

This chain links TRBV4-1 with TRBJ2-3, with D maybe TRBD2 (6 bases). Germline loops: CDR1 MGHRA, CDR2 YSYEKL. This CDR3 is built from 18 residues. Trimming pared 3 bases from V and 5 bases from J, leaving 24 bases between. The CDR3 sequence: CASSQALDSGLKQDTQYF. DNA of the CDR3: TGCGCCAGCAGCCAGGCCTTGGATAGCGGATTAAAACAAGATACGCAGTATTTT.

The chain is built from TRBV6-5 and TRBJ1-3; tentatively, D is TRBD1 (5 bases). The CDR3 has 14 amino acids. The V gene lost 2 bases and the J gene lost 0 bases, with 5 bases spanning the gap. The germline gives CDR1 MNHEY, CDR2 SVGAGI. CDR3 sequence: CASSYRGSGNTIYF. As DNA, the CDR3 is TGTGCCAGCAGTTACAGGGGCTCTGGAAACACCATATATTTT.

The chain joins TRBV30 to TRBJ1-2, with D maybe TRBD1 (6 bases). Deletions cut 8 bases from V and 5 bases from J, with 21 bases between. CDR3 length: 14 residues. CDR1 and CDR2 from the germline V gene are GTSNPN and SVGIG (reference sequence). CDR3 nucleotides: TGTGCCCTGACTCCAGGGGCAGAAAGATATGGCTACACCTTC. It is translated as CALTPGAERYGYTF.

The chain recombines TRBV6-6 with TRBJ2-5; TRBD1 is a possible D gene (5 bases). Germline V lookup: CDR1 MNHNY, CDR2 SVGAGI (reference sequence). Trimming removed 7 bases at V and 1 base at J, with 13 bases between. This CDR3 contains 14 residues. The CDR3 loop is CASNSGHPQETQYF. In DNA form, the CDR3 reads TGTGCCAGCAATTCAGGACATCCCCAAGAGACCCAGTACTTC.

J is TRBJ2-3 and V is TRBV7-6; D not certain. Germline V gene lookup returns CDR1 SGHVS and CDR2 FNYEAQ. This CDR3 comprises 13 residues. Trimming took 0 bases from V and 5 from J, leaving 6 bases between them. The CDR3 DNA follows: TGTGCCAGCAGCTTAGCACGAGAAGATACGCAGTATTTT. This encodes CASSLAREDTQYF.

This rearrangement joins TRBV3-1 (or the pseudogene TRBV3-2) to TRBJ2-7; a weak D match, TRBD2 (6 bases). Trimming shortened V by 3 bases and J by 5 bases, and 14 bases separated the two germline ends. This CDR3 is built from 14 residues. CDR1 is LGHDT, CDR2 YNNKEL, per germline (reference sequence). CDR3 amino acids: CASSHSGGVNEQYF. The CDR3, as DNA: TGTGCCAGCAGCCATAGCGGCGGGGTCAACGAGCAGTACTTC.

This chain connects TRBV27 to TRBJ2-7; 9 bases align to TRBD1. The V gene end was trimmed by 5 bases and the J gene end by 5 bases; junction bases not matched to a gene: 7. Germline loops: CDR1 MNHEY, CDR2 SMNVEV (reference sequence). There are 14 residues in the CDR3. The CDR3, as DNA: TGTGCCAGCAGTCTCTCCGGGACAGGGAACGAGCAGTACTTC. It encodes CASSLSGTGNEQYF.

The J gene is TRBJ2-7, the V gene TRBV5-1, with TRBD1 matching 7 bases. The J segment lost 3 bases and the V segment lost 0 bases, leaving 3 bases of the junction unmatched. Germline-derived CDR1 and CDR2 are SGHRS and YFSETQ. The CDR3 is 14 amino acids. The DNA of the CDR3 is TGCGCCAGCAGCTTGGAAAGACAGGGCTACGAGCAGTACTTC. It encodes CASSLERQGYEQYF.

The rearrangement joins TRBV5-4 to TRBJ1-1; D gene unclear. The CDR3 runs 14 residues. The germline gives CDR1 SGHNT, CDR2 YYREEE (reference sequence). V was pared by 3 bases and J by 1 base, with 10 bases between. CDR3: CASSWAPENTEAFF. DNA for the CDR3: TGTGCCAGCAGCTGGGCGCCAGAGAACACTGAAGCTTTCTTT.

Only one count was recorded for this clone. The V gene is TRBV5-1, the J gene TRBJ1-3; 7 bases agree with TRBD1. The V and J ends lost 4 bases and 3 bases, in that order; junction bases with no gene match: 4. The length of the CDR3 is 14 residues. The germline CDR1 and CDR2 sequences are SGHRS and YFSETQ. CDR3 region: CASSNTGDGNTIYF. The CDR3 DNA sequence: TGCGCCAGCAGCAACACAGGGGATGGAAACACCATATATTTT.

The chain links TRBV19 to TRBJ1-5; D not resolved. Trimming removed 6 bases from V and 0 bases from J, with 9 bases in between. Germline lookup yields CDR1 LNHDA and CDR2 SQIVND (reference sequence). This CDR3 spans 14 amino acids. The CDR3 loop reads CASRRSDSNQPQHF. The CDR3 DNA sequence: TGTGCCAGTAGGCGGTCAGATAGCAATCAGCCCCAGCATTTT.

Only a few counts were recorded for this clone. The CDR3 bases are TGTGCCACCGGACTGGGAAACACCATATATTTT. Translating gives CATGLGNTIYF. The V and J genes are TRBV10-3 and TRBJ1-3; D gene ambiguous. The CDR3 has 11 residues. Germline CDR1 reads ENHRY; CDR2 reads SYGVKD. V was clipped by 10 bases and J by 4 bases, with 8 bases between them.

The chain uses TRBV30 and TRBJ2-5; D is possibly TRBD1 (5 bases). The CDR3 covers 15 residues. Germline lookup yields CDR1 GTSNPN and CDR2 SVGIG (reference sequence). Trimming took 0 bases from V and 5 from J, leaving 16 bases between them. The CDR3 region is CAWSVTTAYRETQYF. CDR3 in DNA: TGTGCCTGGAGTGTAACGACGGCGTACAGGGAGACCCAGTACTTC.

J is TRBJ2-3 and V is TRBV6-5; 9 nucleotides line up with TRBD2. CDR3 length equals 15 residues. Germline-derived CDR1 and CDR2 are MNHEY and SVGAGI. Losses at the gene ends were 2 bases for V and 0 bases for J; bases not matched to a gene: 0. CDR3 sequence: CASSYAGGSTDTQYF. CDR3 DNA: TGTGCCAGCAGTTACGCGGGAGGGAGCACAGATACGCAGTATTTT.

V gene TRBV11-2 combines with J gene TRBJ2-7; TRBD1 is a possible D gene (6 bases). Germline V gene sequence: CDR1 SGHAT, CDR2 FQNNGV. There are 18 residues in the CDR3. Trimming took off 2 bases at V and 0 bases at J, with 20 bases between the two ends. CDR3 nucleotides: TGTGCCAGCAGCTTAATCACACTTCGGGACACTTCCTCCTACGAGCAGTACTTC. It translates to CASSLITLRDTSSYEQYF.

The V and J genes are TRBV9 and TRBJ2-7; TRBD1 aligns across 8 bases. With 0 bases clipped from V and 6 bases from J, the junction kept 11 bases outside the gene matches. The CDR3 has 16 residues. Looked up from germline, CDR1 is SGDLS and CDR2 is YYNGEE. CDR3 residues: CASSVGPGTGAIEQYF. The CDR3 DNA reads TGTGCCAGCAGCGTAGGCCCCGGGACAGGTGCTATCGAGCAGTACTTC.